This T cell receptor beta chain originates from a study of T cell responses to AZD1222 COVID-19 vaccine. Whole-study findings and limits: Donors, mostly white British, included more females; clonal diversity was possibly underestimated. Seropositive status at baseline applied to only 6 or 7 AZD1222 recipients. Spike-specific TCR depth and breadth grew after two AZD1222 doses. Nearly half of spike-specific TCRs reportedly target variant regions that are unmutated in the B.1.351 and B.1.1.7 variants.

Concerning this clone: The antigen is not known.

The CDR3 length is 13 residues. V was cut by 5 bases and J by 2 bases, with 10 bases left in between. CDR1 is GTSNPN and CDR2 is SVGIG in the germline V gene (reference sequence). The repertoire was sequenced with immunoSEQ multiplex PCR; TCRdb's copy has only in-frame clones and lacks some. This sample carries 98,000 or so clones, 85% to 90% of them seen once, and the ten largest clones take about 3%. This rearrangement joins TRBV30 to TRBJ1-5; unclear D gene. The receptor comes from an adult in good health. Here the sequenced sample was peripheral blood, taken on day 0 of AZD1222 vaccination. CDR3 sequence: CAWRGQGNQPQHF. In nucleotides, the CDR3 is TGTGCCTGGCGTGGGCAGGGCAATCAGCCCCAGCATTTT.